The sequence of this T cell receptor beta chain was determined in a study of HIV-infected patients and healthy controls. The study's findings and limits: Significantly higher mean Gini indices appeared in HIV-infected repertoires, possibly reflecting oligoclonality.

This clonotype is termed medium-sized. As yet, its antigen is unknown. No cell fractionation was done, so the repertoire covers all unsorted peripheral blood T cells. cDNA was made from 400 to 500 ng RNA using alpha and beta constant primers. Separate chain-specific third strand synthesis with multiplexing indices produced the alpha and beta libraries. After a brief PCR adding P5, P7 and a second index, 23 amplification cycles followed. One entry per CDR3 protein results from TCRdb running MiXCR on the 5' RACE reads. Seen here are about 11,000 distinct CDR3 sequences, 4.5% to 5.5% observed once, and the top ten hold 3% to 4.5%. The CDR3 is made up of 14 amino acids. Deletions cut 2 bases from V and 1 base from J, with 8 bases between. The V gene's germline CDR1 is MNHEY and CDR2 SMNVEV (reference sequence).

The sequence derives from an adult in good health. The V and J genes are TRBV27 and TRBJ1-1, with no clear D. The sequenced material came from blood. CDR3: CASSLGHPNTEAFF. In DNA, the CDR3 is TGTGCCAGCAGTTTAGGTCACCCGAACACTGAAGCTTTCTTT.